A selection of T cell receptor beta chains follows, all from one sample in a study of T cells after yellow fever vaccination. One entry per CDR3 protein, called by TCRdb with MiXCR from the 5' RACE reads. The sample yields approximately 240,000 distinct CDR3 sequences, roughly 3.7% seen once. Sequencing used PBMCs, obtained 15 days after the yellow fever booster vaccination. These receptor sequences come from a young man who received the YFV17D yellow fever vaccine. The CDR3 runs from the conserved cysteine through the conserved F or W. Fields, in order: V gene, clone size, J gene, D gene, CDR3 protein, CDR3 DNA. D genes are given only for firm matches. Not all rows give a size; the values are once, few, many and, for expanded clones, a class.

TRBV5-1	NA	TRBJ2-3	NA	CASTQIESTDTQYF	TGCGCCAGCACCCAGATAGAGAGCACAGATACGCAGTATTTT
TRBV4-3	many	TRBJ1-4	NA	CASSEDAAGQGTEKLFF	TGCGCCAGCAGCGAAGATGCTGCCGGGCAGGGGACTGAAAAACTGTTTTTT
TRBV24-1	many	TRBJ1-4	NA	CATSDQPSAGNNEKLFF	TGTGCCACCAGTGACCAGCCCTCTGCGGGGAATAATGAAAAACTGTTTTTT
TRBV5-1	many	TRBJ1-5	NA	CASSLGDRPHQPQHF	TGCGCCAGCAGCTTAGGAGACAGACCTCATCAGCCCCAGCATTTT
TRBV7-2	many	TRBJ1-3	NA	CASSTGSVGNTIYF	TGTGCCAGCAGCACGGGAAGTGTTGGAAACACCATATATTTT
TRBV7-6	many	TRBJ2-1	TRBD2	CASSLGGRVYNEQFF	TGTGCCAGCAGCTTAGGAGGGAGGGTTTACAATGAGCAGTTCTTC
TRBV19	NA	TRBJ1-4	TRBD1	CASSRRQGAIEKLFF	TGTGCCAGTAGTCGTCGACAGGGAGCTATTGAAAAACTGTTTTTT
TRBV7-2	many	TRBJ2-3	NA	CASSLRRAGQDTQYF	TGTGCCAGCAGCTTAAGGAGGGCGGGTCAAGATACGCAGTATTTT
TRBV6-2/TRBV6-3	many	TRBJ1-2	TRBD1	CASSDDRAFGYTF	TGTGCCAGCAGTGATGACAGGGCATTTGGCTACACCTTC
TRBV14	many	TRBJ2-1	NA	CASSPWARDGYNEQFF	TGTGCCAGCTCCCCCTGGGCGCGAGACGGATACAATGAGCAGTTCTTC
TRBV29-1	many	TRBJ1-1	NA	CSVDYGSTEAFF	TGCAGCGTTGACTACGGGAGCACTGAAGCTTTCTTT
TRBV20-1	many	TRBJ1-5	NA	CSANQQGSNQPQHF	TGCAGTGCTAATCAGCAGGGAAGCAATCAGCCCCAGCATTTT
TRBV27	NA	TRBJ2-7	TRBD2	CASSSGGMAYEQYF	TGTGCCAGCAGTTCCGGGGGGATGGCCTACGAGCAGTACTTC
TRBV4-1	many	TRBJ2-7	TRBD2	CASSPLTSGSYEQYF	TGCGCCAGCAGTCCTTTGACTAGCGGCTCCTACGAGCAGTACTTC
TRBV4-2	many	TRBJ2-7	TRBD2	CASSQEASGVSYEQYF	TGTGCCAGCAGCCAAGAGGCTAGCGGGGTCTCCTACGAGCAGTACTTC
TRBV11-2	many	TRBJ1-5	TRBD1	CASSSGQGDDQPQHF	TGTGCCAGCAGCTCCGGACAGGGGGATGATCAGCCCCAGCATTTT
TRBV9	many	TRBJ2-1	NA	CASSAGSSYNEQFF	TGTGCCAGCAGCGCAGGGAGCTCCTACAATGAGCAGTTCTTC
TRBV20-1	many	TRBJ2-3	TRBD2	CSAPRASGGDTQYF	TGCAGTGCCCCCCGGGCTAGCGGGGGAGATACGCAGTATTTT
TRBV7-8	many	TRBJ2-3	NA	CASSPRVGPGPDTQYF	TGTGCCAGCAGCCCGCGAGTCGGTCCGGGCCCAGATACGCAGTATTTT
TRBV5-1	many	TRBJ1-6	TRBD1	CASSLTLTGGADSPLHF	TGCGCCAGCAGCTTGACCCTAACAGGGGGCGCCGATTCACCCCTCCACTTT
TRBV25-1	many	TRBJ2-3	TRBD1	CASSTDRGLGNTQYF	TGTGCCAGCAGCACGGACAGGGGACTTGGGAATACGCAGTATTTT
TRBV3-1	many	TRBJ1-2	NA	CASSQGGLGGYTF	TGTGCCAGCAGCCAAGGAGGACTGGGAGGCTACACCTTC
TRBV7-2	many	TRBJ2-1	TRBD2	CASSLDPGLARNEQFF	TGTGCCAGCAGCTTAGATCCGGGACTAGCTCGCAATGAGCAGTTCTTC
TRBV7-6	many	TRBJ1-6	NA	CASSKRGTNNSPLHF	TGTGCCAGCAGCAAGCGGGGGACGAATAATTCACCCCTCCACTTT
TRBV5-6	NA	TRBJ1-6	NA	CASSFVGSSYNSPLHF	TGTGCCAGCAGCTTCGTCGGGAGCTCCTATAATTCACCCCTCCACTTT
TRBV4-1	NA	TRBJ2-7	TRBD2	CASSQERGGTYEQYF	TGCGCCAGCAGCCAAGAACGGGGGGGAACCTACGAGCAGTACTTC
TRBV9	many	TRBJ2-2	TRBD2	CASSEGLAAGELFF	TGTGCCAGCAGCGAGGGACTAGCGGCCGGGGAGCTGTTTTTT
TRBV7-2	few	TRBJ1-4	NA	CASSLMGGEKLFF	TGTGCCAGCAGCTTGATGGGGGGGGAAAAACTGTTTTTT